This TCR beta chain came from a study of blood T cell repertoires in COVID-19. Looking at the study overall: COVID-19 samples collected from the United States, Italy and Spain covered acute and convalescent phases. T cells, B-cell-depleted T cells, or PBMCs supplied cDNA or gDNA.

Notes on this clone: Other DNA sequences in this sample translate to the same CDR3.

Under the authors' procedure: Amplification with reference gene primers provided the estimates of nucleated cell counts. Profiled with immunoSEQ multiplex PCR; TCRdb holds only in-frame clones, not every one. That table furnishes V, J and clone size, whereas the DNA furnished D and trimming. The repertoire holds fewer than 85,000 clones, with around 82% as singletons. V dropped 0 bases and J dropped 4 bases, with 11 bases sitting between them. The CDR3 sequence is 15 residues long. CDR1 SGHRS and CDR2 YFSETQ come from the germline V gene. Sequencing was done on a sample of peripheral blood. The rearrangement uses TRBV5-1 and TRBJ2-1; possible D gene TRBD2, 6 bases. This clonotype was sampled from a woman aged 55-75 years with acute or convalescent COVID-19. This CDR3 reads CASSLAGVSYNEQFF. The CDR3 DNA is TGCGCCAGCAGCTTGGCGGGGGTCTCGTACAATGAGCAGTTCTTC.